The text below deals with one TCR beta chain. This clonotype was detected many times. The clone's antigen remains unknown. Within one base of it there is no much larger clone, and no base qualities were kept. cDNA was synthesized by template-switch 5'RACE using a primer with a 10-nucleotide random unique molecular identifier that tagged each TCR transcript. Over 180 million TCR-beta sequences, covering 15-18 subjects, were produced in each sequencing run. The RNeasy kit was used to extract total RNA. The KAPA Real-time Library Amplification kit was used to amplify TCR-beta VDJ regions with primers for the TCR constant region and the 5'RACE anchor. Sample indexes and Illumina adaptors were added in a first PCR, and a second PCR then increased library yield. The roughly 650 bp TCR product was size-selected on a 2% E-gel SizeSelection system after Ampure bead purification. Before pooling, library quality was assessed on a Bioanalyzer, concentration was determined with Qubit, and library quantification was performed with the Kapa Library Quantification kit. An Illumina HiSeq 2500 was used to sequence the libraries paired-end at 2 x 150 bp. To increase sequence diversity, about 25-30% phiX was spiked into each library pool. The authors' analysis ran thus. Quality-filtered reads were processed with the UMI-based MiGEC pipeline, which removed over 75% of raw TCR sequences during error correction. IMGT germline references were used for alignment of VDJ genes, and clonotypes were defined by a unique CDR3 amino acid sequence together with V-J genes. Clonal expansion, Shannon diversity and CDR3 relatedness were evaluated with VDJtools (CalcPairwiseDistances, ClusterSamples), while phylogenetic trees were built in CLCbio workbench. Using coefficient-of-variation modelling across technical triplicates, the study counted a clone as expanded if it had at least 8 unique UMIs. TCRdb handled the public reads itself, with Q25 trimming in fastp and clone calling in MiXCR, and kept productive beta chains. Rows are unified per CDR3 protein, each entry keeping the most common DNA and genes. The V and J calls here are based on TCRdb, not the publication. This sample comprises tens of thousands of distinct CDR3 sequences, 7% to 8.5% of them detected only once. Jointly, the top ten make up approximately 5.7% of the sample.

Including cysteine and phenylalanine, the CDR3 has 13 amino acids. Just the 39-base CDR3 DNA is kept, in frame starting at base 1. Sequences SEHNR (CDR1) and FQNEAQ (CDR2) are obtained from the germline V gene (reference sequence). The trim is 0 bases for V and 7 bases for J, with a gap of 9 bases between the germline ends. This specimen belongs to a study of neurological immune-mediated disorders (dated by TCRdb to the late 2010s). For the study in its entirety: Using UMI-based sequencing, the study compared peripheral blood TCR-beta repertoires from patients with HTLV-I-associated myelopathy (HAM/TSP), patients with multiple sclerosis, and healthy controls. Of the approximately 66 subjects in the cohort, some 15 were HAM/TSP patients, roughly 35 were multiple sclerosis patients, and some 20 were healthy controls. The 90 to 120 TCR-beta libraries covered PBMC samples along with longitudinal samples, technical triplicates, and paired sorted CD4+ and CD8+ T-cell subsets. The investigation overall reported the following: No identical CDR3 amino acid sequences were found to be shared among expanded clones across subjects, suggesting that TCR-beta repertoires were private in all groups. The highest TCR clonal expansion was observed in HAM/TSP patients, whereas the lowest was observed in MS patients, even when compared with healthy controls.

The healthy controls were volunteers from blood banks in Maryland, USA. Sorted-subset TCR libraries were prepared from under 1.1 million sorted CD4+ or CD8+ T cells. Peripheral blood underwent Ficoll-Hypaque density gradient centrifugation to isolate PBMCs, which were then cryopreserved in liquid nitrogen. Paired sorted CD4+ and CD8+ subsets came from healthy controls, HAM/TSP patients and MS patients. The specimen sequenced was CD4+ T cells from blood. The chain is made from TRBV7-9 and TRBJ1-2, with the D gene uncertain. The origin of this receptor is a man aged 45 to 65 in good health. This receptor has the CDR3 CASSLAGRSGYTF. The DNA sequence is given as TGTGCCAGCAGCTTAGCCGGTCGCTCTGGCTACACCTTC.